The 27 T cell receptor beta chains given below trace back to one sample, sequenced in a study of cytomegalovirus exposure and HLA in healthy donors. Primers included in the PCR were 60 Vbeta and 13 Jbeta primers. Using immunoSEQ multiplex PCR, the repertoire was profiled, and TCRdb retains in-frame clones only, with some absent. Among roughly 130,000 clones, around 80% were seen once, and the ten largest hold 2% to 2.5%. Sequenced sample: PBMCs. The receptor source for this set is a man between 25 and 39 years old in good health and CMV-seronegative.

This rearrangement joins TRBV7-9 to TRBJ1-3, with D perhaps TRBD1 (5 bases). This CDR3 comprises 19 residues. The germline CDR1 and CDR2 sequences are SEHNR and FQNEAQ (reference sequence). V was shortened by 3 bases and J by 4 bases, with 25 bases between the two germline ends. DNA of the CDR3: TGTGCCAGCAGCTTTTGGGGCGACTCCAAGGGCGCGAGGGGAAACACCATATATTTT. Residues: CASSFWGDSKGARGNTIYF.

This clone came up a few times. V and J are TRBV28 and TRBJ1-5, with no clear D. Trimming cost V 1 base and J 0 bases, with 10 bases left between them. CDR3 length equals 16 residues. CDR1 and CDR2 from the germline V gene are MDHEN and SYDVKM. This CDR3 reads CASSLSWPYSNQPQHF. CDR3 bases: TGTGCCAGCAGTTTATCTTGGCCGTATAGCAATCAGCCCCAGCATTTT.

The chain links TRBV29-1 to TRBJ2-3; possible D gene TRBD2, 6 bases. The CDR3 extends over 14 amino acids. Deletions cut 3 bases from V and 2 bases from J, with 12 bases between. The germline CDR1 and CDR2 sequences are SQVTM and ANQGSEA. The CDR3 protein is CSVEDAGLTDTQYF. The CDR3 region has the DNA TGCAGCGTTGAGGATGCGGGACTCACAGATACGCAGTATTTT.

This CDR3 is CASSSWELTNYGYTF. In nucleotides, the CDR3 is TGTGCCAGCAGTTCCTGGGAGTTAACTAACTATGGCTACACCTTC. J is TRBJ1-2 and V is TRBV28; D unresolved. Trimming left V 4 bases short and J 0 bases short, with 12 bases between. The CDR3 extends over 15 amino acids. Germline V CDR1 and CDR2: MDHEN, SYDVKM.

The rearrangement uses TRBV18 and TRBJ1-1; D gene ambiguous. The CDR3 has 13 amino acids. Trimming pared 2 bases from V and 4 bases from J, leaving 8 bases between. Germline V gives CDR1 KGHSH, CDR2 LQKENI. The CDR3, as DNA: TGTGCCAGCTCACCAGAGAGTTTCACTGAAGCTTTCTTT. As protein: CASSPESFTEAFF. Supplemented by reference TRBV18 and TRBJ1-1, the full variable domain reads NAGVMQNPRHLVRRRGQEARLRCSPMKGHSHVYWYRQLPEEGLKFMVYLQKENIIDESGMPKERFSAEFPKEGPSILRIQQVVRGDSAAYFCASSPESFTEAFFGQGTRLTVV.

The rearrangement links TRBV4-3 to TRBJ2-5; 9 bases match TRBD1. With the DNA end fitting TRBJ2-7 better, the J assignment may be wrong. The CDR3 sequence is 16 residues long. Germline V gene lookup returns CDR1 LGHNA and CDR2 YSLEER. The CDR3 nucleotides are TGCGCCAGCAGCCAAGATAGGACAGGGGTTACCTACGAGCAGTACTTC. Translated, it gives CASSQDRTGVTYEQYF.

The chain recombines TRBV7-8 with TRBJ2-7; a possible D gene is TRBD2 (6 bases). The length of the CDR3 is 15 residues. The germline gives CDR1 SGHVS, CDR2 FQNEAQ. V shed 1 base and J shed 1 base, with 11 bases lying between them. The chain's CDR3 is CASSLVRGNSYEQYF. The CDR3 DNA follows: TGTGCCAGCAGCTTAGTTCGGGGGAATTCCTACGAGCAGTACTTC. The full variable domain, rest sourced from reference TRBV7-8 and TRBJ2-7, is GAGVSQSPRYKVAKRGQDVALRCDPISGHVSLFWYQQALGQGPEFLTYFQNEAQLDKSGLPSDRFFAERPEGSVSTLKIQRTQQEDSAVYLCASSLVRGNSYEQYFGPGTRLTVT.

J is TRBJ1-1 and V is TRBV5-8; 7 nucleotides line up with TRBD1. V shed 1 base and J 0 bases; nucleotides not matched to a gene: 3. Germline CDR1 SGHTS, CDR2 YDEGEE. The CDR3 has 15 amino acids. The CDR3 bases are TGTGCCAGCAGCTTGAGTGGGACAGTGAACACTGAAGCTTTCTTT. Its translation is CASSLSGTVNTEAFF.

The rearrangement links TRBV6-1 to TRBJ2-1, with 7 bases lining up with TRBD2. The CDR3 totals 13 residues. Germline CDR1 reads MNHNS; CDR2 reads SASEGT. J was trimmed by 5 bases and V by 7 bases; bases with no gene match: 5. The CDR3 sequence: CASNLAEDNEQFF. CDR3 coding DNA: TGTGCCAGCAACCTAGCGGAGGACAATGAGCAGTTCTTC.

A note on this clone: The junction differs from germline at one of its ends, possibly a read error. The chain couples TRBV7-9 to TRBJ2-7; D is uncertain. In germline, CDR1 is SEHNR, CDR2 FQNEAQ (reference sequence). The CDR3 is 12 residues long. CDR3 sequence: CANSLGPYEQYF. In DNA, the CDR3 is TGTGCCAACAGCTTGGGCCCTTACGAGCAGTACTTC.

The chain has TRBV5-6 and TRBJ2-4, with TRBD1 matching over 8 bases. CDR1 and CDR2 from the germline V gene are SGHDT and YYEEEE. CDR3 length: 16 amino acids. With V trimmed by 4 bases and J by 0 bases, 6 bases remained unmatched. The CDR3, as DNA: TGTGCCAGCAGCCGAGGGACAGGTGTAGCCAAAAACATTCAGTACTTC. Translating it yields CASSRGTGVAKNIQYF. Combining the CDR3 with reference TRBV5-6 and TRBJ2-4 gives the whole variable domain DAGVTQSPTHLIKTRGQQVTLRCSPKSGHDTVSWYQQALGQGPQFIFQYYEEEERQRGNFPDRFSGHQFPNYSSELNVNALLLGDSALYLCASSRGTGVAKNIQYFGAGTRLSVL.

V usage is TRBV7-2 and J usage is TRBJ1-2; 10 nucleotides align to TRBD1. Germline CDR1 SGHTA, CDR2 FQGNSA. The CDR3 length is 15 residues. The ends lost 4 bases at V and 3 bases at J; junction bases unmatched: 5. As DNA, the CDR3 is TGTGCCAGCAGCTACCCGGGACAGGGGTACTATGGCTACACCTTC. It is translated as CASSYPGQGYYGYTF.

The chain is built from TRBV6-4 and TRBJ1-6; D is unclear. The germline V gene encodes CDR1 MRHNA and CDR2 SNTAGT. The CDR3 spans 13 residues. V lost 0 bases and J 7 bases, leaving 4 bases between the germline ends. The CDR3 coding sequence is TGTGCCAGCAGTGACTCTCAAAATTCACCCCTCCACTTT. Its protein product is CASSDSQNSPLHF.

The chain employs TRBV4-3 and TRBJ2-7; a possible D gene is TRBD1 (6 bases). Trimming stripped 1 base from V and 6 bases from J, with 16 bases between. The CDR3 totals 15 residues. Germline CDR1 and CDR2: LGHNA and YSLEER. The CDR3 is CASSQVQQGKSEQYF. The CDR3 nucleotides are TGCGCCAGCAGCCAAGTGCAACAGGGAAAAAGCGAGCAGTACTTC.

Only one count was recorded for this clone. Other nucleotide sequences in the sample specify the same CDR3. The rearrangement joins TRBV7-6 to TRBJ2-7; 12 nucleotides match TRBD1. Germline CDR1 and CDR2: SGHVS and FNYEAQ. V gave up 1 base and J gave up 4 bases; unmatched junction bases: 2. The CDR3 loop spans 15 amino acids. CDR3 residues: CASSLEGQGAYEQYF. The CDR3 bases are TGTGCCAGCAGCTTAGAGGGACAGGGGGCTTACGAGCAGTACTTC.

The gene calls are TRBV7-9 and TRBJ1-1; D might be TRBD1 (6 bases). The CDR3 totals 14 residues. Trimming stripped 4 bases from V and 4 bases from J, with 13 bases between. Germline values: CDR1 SEHNR, CDR2 FQNEAQ (reference sequence). CDR3 nucleotides: TGTGCCAGCAGCTCGACAGGACGGATCACTGAAGCTTTCTTT. Residues: CASSSTGRITEAFF.

V usage is TRBV6-5 and J usage is TRBJ1-5, with D tentatively TRBD1 (6 bases). Trimming cost V 6 bases and J 2 bases, with 11 bases left between them. This CDR3 has 14 residues. The germline CDR1 and CDR2 sequences are MNHEY and SVGAGI. CDR3 amino acids: CASRGGAGNQPQHF. In nucleotides, the CDR3 is TGTGCCAGCAGGGGGGGGGCGGGCAATCAGCCCCAGCATTTT.

This clone was recorded once. J is TRBJ1-2 and V is TRBV2; possible D gene TRBD1, 5 bases. The CDR3 is 14 residues long. Germline V CDR1 and CDR2: SNHLY, FYNNEI. V was shortened by 7 bases and J by 4 bases, with 16 bases between the two germline ends. CDR3 coding DNA: TGTGCCAGCATTTATCTGGACGACAGCTATGGCTACACCTTC. Its translation: CASIYLDDSYGYTF. Variable domain in full (rest from reference TRBV2 and TRBJ1-2): EPEVTQTPSHQVTQMGQEVILRCVPISNHLYFYWYRQILGQKVEFLVSFYNNEISEKSEIFDDQFSVERPDGSNFTLKIRSTKLEDSAMYFCASIYLDDSYGYTFGSGTRLTVV.

The rearrangement links TRBV4-3 to TRBJ2-3; 10 bases align to TRBD2. V shed 5 bases and J 5 bases; nucleotides not matched to a gene: 7. There are 15 residues in the CDR3. Germline CDR1 reads LGHNA; CDR2 reads YSLEER. CDR3 protein: CASSSRAGGQDTQYF. The CDR3 DNA is TGCGCCAGCAGCTCTAGAGCGGGGGGGCAAGATACGCAGTATTTT.

The V gene is TRBV27, the J gene TRBJ2-3; 7 nucleotides agree with TRBD2. Trimming at V came to 6 bases and at J to 0 bases, leaving 12 bases not matched to a gene. The length of the CDR3 is 17 residues. Germline-derived CDR1 and CDR2 are MNHEY and SMNVEV (reference sequence). As DNA, the CDR3 is TGTGCCAGCAGCCGGAGGCCTAGCGGAATCAGCACAGATACGCAGTATTTT. It translates to CASSRRPSGISTDTQYF.

J is TRBJ1-1 and V is TRBV28, with D possibly matching TRBD1 (5 bases). Per the germline V gene, CDR1 is MDHEN and CDR2 is SYDVKM. Trimming shortened V by 5 bases and J by 1 base, and 17 bases separated the two germline ends. The CDR3 runs to 16 residues. This chain's CDR3 is CASSQGAFTGNTEAFF. CDR3 DNA: TGTGCCAGCAGTCAAGGGGCCTTCACAGGGAACACTGAAGCTTTCTTT.

The chain uses TRBV7-9 and TRBJ1-5, with TRBD1 identical over 7 bases. The V segment lost 1 base and the J segment 5 bases; nucleotides outside the gene matches: 2. Per germline, CDR1 SEHNR and CDR2 FQNEAQ (reference sequence). The CDR3 extends over 14 amino acids. CDR3 region: CASSLGTGDQPQHF. Here the CDR3 DNA reads TGTGCCAGCAGCTTAGGGACAGGCGATCAGCCCCAGCATTTT.

The chain recombines TRBV7-9 with TRBJ2-1; D might be TRBD2 (5 bases). Trimming removed 1 base from V and 5 bases from J, with 9 bases in between. The CDR3 contains 14 residues. The germline V gene has CDR1 SEHNR and CDR2 FQNEAQ (reference sequence). CDR3 amino acids: CASSLGSGNNEQFF. DNA of the CDR3: TGTGCCAGCAGCTTAGGCTCGGGAAACAATGAGCAGTTCTTC.

About this clone itself: One base separates it from a far larger clone, so it is likely a read error. The chain recombines TRBV5-1 with TRBJ1-5; 9 bases match TRBD1. Trimming at V came to 2 bases and at J to 1 base, leaving 1 base not matched to a gene. This CDR3 has 15 residues. Germline-derived CDR1 and CDR2 are SGHRS and YFSETQ. The CDR3 reads CASSLGTGSNQPQHF. Written as DNA, the CDR3 is TGCGCCAGCAGCTTAGGGACAGGGAGCAATCAGCCCCAGCATTTT.

This rearrangement joins TRBV18 to TRBJ2-7; TRBD2 is a possible D gene (5 bases). Germline CDR1 reads KGHSH; CDR2 reads LQKENI. V was pared by 2 bases and J by 5 bases, with 10 bases between. The CDR3 is 13 amino acids. CDR3 DNA: TGTGCCAGCTCACCAGCTAGCTACCACGAGCAGTACTTC. Its protein product is CASSPASYHEQYF.

This chain links TRBV6-6 with TRBJ2-7; TRBD2 matches 10 bases. The CDR3 runs 15 residues. Germline V gene data show CDR1 as MNHNY and CDR2 as SVGAGI (reference sequence). With 6 bases clipped from V and 1 base from J, the junction kept 6 bases outside the gene matches. This CDR3 is CASSPSGGPSYEQYF. Written as DNA, the CDR3 is TGTGCCAGCAGCCCTAGCGGGGGACCTTCCTACGAGCAGTACTTC.

The chain joins TRBV5-1 to TRBJ2-7; a possible D gene is TRBD1 (6 bases). This CDR3 region has 15 residues. V dropped 4 bases and J dropped 0 bases, with 14 bases sitting between them. CDR1 is SGHRS, CDR2 YFSETQ, per germline. The CDR3 reads CASSPLGTNSYEQYF. CDR3 nucleotide sequence: TGCGCCAGCAGCCCGTTAGGGACAAACTCCTACGAGCAGTACTTC. The complete variable domain, with remaining parts taken from reference TRBV5-1 and TRBJ2-7, reads KAGVTQTPRYLIKTRGQQVTLSCSPISGHRSVSWYQQTPGQGLQFLFEYFSETQRNKGNFPGRFSGRQFSNSRSEMNVSTLELGDSALYLCASSPLGTNSYEQYFGPGTRLTVT.